Below, 22 T cell receptor beta chains from the same sample are listed, as sequenced in a study of blood T cell repertoires in COVID-19. Using immunoSEQ multiplex PCR, the repertoire was profiled, and TCRdb retains in-frame clones only, with some absent. The sample records some 240,000 clones, around 91% being singletons. The specimen was peripheral blood. These receptors all stem from a woman aged 55 to 70 with COVID-19, enrolled during active disease.

The CDR3 DNA reads as TGTGCCAGCACCAAAGCGGGGGGCCTGGAGCAGTACTTC. Encoded protein: CASTKAGGLEQYF. This chain uses TRBV6-5 with TRBJ2-7; 9 bases align to TRBD2. The CDR3 has 13 residues. Germline V gives CDR1 MNHEY, CDR2 SVGAGI. After removal of 7 bases from V and 7 bases from J, the junction contained 8 bases not matched to a gene.

The chain carries TRBV15 and TRBJ1-4; D is possibly TRBD1 (6 bases). This CDR3 is built from 15 residues. Trimming removed 1 base from V and 5 bases from J, with 11 bases in between. Germline-derived CDR1 and CDR2 are LNHNV and YYDKDF (reference sequence). The CDR3 spells CATSRVGQTNEKLFF. The CDR3 DNA sequence: TGTGCCACCAGCAGAGTCGGACAGACAAATGAAAAACTGTTTTTT.

The chain has TRBV5-5 and TRBJ1-2; 7 bases align to TRBD1. This CDR3 contains 15 residues. CDR1 and CDR2 (germline): SGHKS, YYEKEE (reference sequence). J was trimmed by 5 bases and V by 4 bases; bases with no gene match: 11. CDR3 sequence: CASSPPDRVGYGYTF. The CDR3 DNA sequence: TGTGCCAGCAGCCCCCCTGACAGGGTCGGGTATGGCTACACCTTC.

Of note for this clone: Other DNA sequences in this sample translate to the same CDR3. J is TRBJ2-3 and V is TRBV18, with 8 bases identical to TRBD1. The CDR3 runs to 13 residues. CDR1 is KGHSH, CDR2 LQKENI, per germline. The V segment lost 3 bases and the J segment 6 bases; nucleotides outside the gene matches: 2. The CDR3 DNA is TGTGCCAGCTCACCGGACAGGGCGGATACGCAGTATTTT. Translation: CASSPDRADTQYF.

The genes are TRBV27 and TRBJ2-7; D is uncertain. The CDR3 spans 12 residues. In germline, CDR1 is MNHEY, CDR2 SMNVEV (reference sequence). Trimming took 1 base from V and 7 from J, leaving 8 bases between them. Here the CDR3 DNA reads TGTGCCAGCAGTTTATTAACGGAGGAGCAGTACTTC. Translated: CASSLLTEEQYF.

This rearrangement joins TRBV9 to TRBJ1-1; TRBD1 matches 7 bases. The J segment lost 8 bases and the V segment lost 4 bases, leaving 5 bases of the junction unmatched. This CDR3 contains 12 residues. Germline V lookup: CDR1 SGDLS, CDR2 YYNGEE. The CDR3 region is CASSTGAGEAFF. CDR3 nucleotide sequence: TGTGCCAGCAGCACAGGGGCGGGGGAAGCTTTCTTT.

This clone has only one observation. The V call is TRBV19, the J call TRBJ1-1, with 10 positions matching TRBD1. The CDR3 consists of 15 residues. With V trimmed by 5 bases and J by 5 bases, 8 bases remained unmatched. The germline CDR1 and CDR2 sequences are LNHDA and SQIVND (reference sequence). The DNA of the CDR3 is TGTGCCAGTAGTCCCAGACAGGGGGCAGGAACTGAAGCTTTCTTT. Protein: CASSPRQGAGTEAFF.

A few counts support this clone. The chain has TRBV5-1 and TRBJ2-7; TRBD1 matches at 10 bases. Germline values: CDR1 SGHRS, CDR2 YFSETQ. Trimming removed 4 bases from V and 0 bases from J; junction bases left unmatched: 7. The CDR3 has 16 amino acids. CDR3 nucleotides: TGCGCCAGCAGCACGACAGGGGGCTCAAGCTCCTACGAGCAGTACTTC. Translation: CASSTTGGSSSYEQYF.

V gene TRBV3-1 (or the pseudogene TRBV3-2) combines with J gene TRBJ2-1; 10 nucleotides agree with TRBD1. With 4 bases clipped from V and 6 bases from J, the junction kept 3 bases outside the gene matches. The CDR3 totals 14 residues. Germline lookup yields CDR1 LGHDT and CDR2 YNNKEL (reference sequence). This CDR3 is CASSPRTGGNEQFF. In DNA, the CDR3 is TGTGCCAGCAGCCCGCGGACAGGGGGCAATGAGCAGTTCTTC.

This clone was detected a few times. The rearrangement links TRBV4-3 to TRBJ1-5; 8 bases are shared with TRBD1. Germline V gene data show CDR1 as LGHNA and CDR2 as YSLEER. After removal of 0 bases from V and 9 bases from J, the junction contained 13 bases not matched to a gene. The CDR3 is 17 residues long. CDR3 loop: CASSQDWGSGGRWPQHF. CDR3 coding DNA: TGCGCCAGCAGCCAAGATTGGGGGTCAGGGGGCAGGTGGCCCCAGCATTTT.

This clone has a single count. The rearrangement links TRBV4-1 to TRBJ1-1; 8 bases line up with TRBD1. Looked up from germline, CDR1 is MGHRA and CDR2 is YSYEKL. This CDR3 region has 17 residues. With V trimmed by 5 bases and J by 5 bases, 16 bases remained unmatched. The CDR3 reads CASSLGQGPKKETEAFF. The DNA for the CDR3 is TGCGCCAGCAGCTTAGGACAGGGCCCAAAAAAAGAGACTGAAGCTTTCTTT.

The CDR3 region is CASSLSDRGGNSPLHF. In DNA form, the CDR3 reads TGTGCCAGCAGCTTGTCGGACAGGGGAGGGAATTCACCCCTCCACTTT. The V call is TRBV5-6, the J call TRBJ1-6; 9 bases align to TRBD1. The V gene's germline CDR1 is SGHDT and CDR2 YYEEEE. V was pared by 1 base and J by 7 bases, with 6 bases of the junction left unmatched. The CDR3 covers 16 residues.

The rearrangement links TRBV19 to TRBJ1-5; 8 nucleotides align to TRBD1. This CDR3 region has 18 residues. From germline, CDR1 is LNHDA and CDR2 SQIVND (reference sequence). V gave up 3 bases and J gave up 4 bases; unmatched junction bases: 14. CDR3: CASSIGRSQRQGNQPQHF. The CDR3 nucleotides are TGTGCCAGTAGTATTGGACGCTCCCAAAGACAGGGGAATCAGCCCCAGCATTTT. Looking up the rest from reference TRBV19 and TRBJ1-5 gives the full variable domain: DGGITQSPKYLFRKEGQNVTLSCEQNLNHDAMYWYRQDPGQGLRLIYYSQIVNDFQKGDIAEGYSVSREKKESFPLTVTSAQKNPTAFYLCASSIGRSQRQGNQPQHFGDGTRLSIL.

CDR3 nucleotide sequence: TGCGCCAGCAGCACTAGCGGGGGAACAGATACGCAGTATTTT. This translates into CASSTSGGTDTQYF. The V gene is TRBV5-1, the J gene TRBJ2-3; 11 bases line up with TRBD2. V shed 4 bases and J 3 bases; nucleotides not matched to a gene: 1. CDR1 and CDR2 (germline): SGHRS, YFSETQ. The CDR3 runs to 14 residues.

The chain employs TRBV6-1 and TRBJ1-1, with D perhaps matching TRBD1 (5 bases). The CDR3 length is 17 residues. Trimming cost V 2 bases and J 0 bases, with 16 bases left between them. CDR1 is MNHNS, CDR2 SASEGT, per germline. The CDR3 coding sequence is TGTGCCAGCAGTGAAATAGTTGGGGCGGTCATGAACACTGAAGCTTTCTTT. Protein: CASSEIVGAVMNTEAFF.

The chain joins TRBV6-5 to TRBJ1-1, with 7 bases fitting TRBD1. The V gene's germline CDR1 is MNHEY and CDR2 SVGAGI. The CDR3 spans 14 residues. V dropped 5 bases and J dropped 4; count of bases not matched to a gene: 7. The DNA of the CDR3 is TGTGCCAGCAGTACCATTACAGGGGCCACTGAAGCTTTCTTT. It codes for CASSTITGATEAFF.

The V call is TRBV29-1, the J call TRBJ1-2; 7 nucleotides line up with TRBD1. The length of the CDR3 is 14 residues. V shed 6 bases and J 6 bases; nucleotides not matched to a gene: 13. The V gene's germline CDR1 is SQVTM and CDR2 ANQGSEA. DNA of the CDR3: TGCAGCGTCGAAAGATTCGACAGGGTGGATGGCTACACCTTC. Translated, it gives CSVERFDRVDGYTF.

The chain is built from TRBV19 and TRBJ1-2; D is perhaps TRBD1 (6 bases). CDR3 length: 15 residues. The germline V gene has CDR1 LNHDA and CDR2 SQIVND (reference sequence). Trimming stripped 6 bases from V and 3 bases from J, with 17 bases between. CDR3 in amino acids: CASRGGPGSDYGYTF. The DNA for the CDR3 is TGTGCCAGTAGGGGGGGGCCCGGTTCGGACTATGGCTACACCTTC.

The rearrangement uses TRBV29-1 and TRBJ1-3; D is unclear. The CDR3 length is 14 residues. The germline V and J ends were trimmed by 3 bases and 4 bases, with 13 bases remaining between them. In germline, CDR1 is SQVTM, CDR2 ANQGSEA. The CDR3 loop reads CSVEAWERGNTIYF. The CDR3 coding sequence is TGCAGCGTTGAGGCTTGGGAGAGGGGAAACACCATATATTTT.

This sequence joins TRBV7-9 and TRBJ2-7, with D possibly matching TRBD1 (6 bases). CDR3 size: 15 residues. Per germline, CDR1 SEHNR and CDR2 FQNEAQ (reference sequence). Trimming took off 7 bases at V and 0 bases at J, with 16 bases between the two ends. The CDR3 protein is CASTTPGTNSYEQYF. CDR3 sequence (DNA): TGTGCCAGCACCACCCCCGGGACAAACTCCTACGAGCAGTACTTC.

The chain couples TRBV9 to TRBJ1-4; D is unclear. Between the trimmed V and J ends, which lost 0 bases and 0 bases, there was a span of 9 bases. CDR1 is SGDLS, CDR2 YYNGEE, per germline. This CDR3 contains 16 residues. As DNA, the CDR3 is TGTGCCAGCAGCGTAGGGAGGCTCGCAACTAATGAAAAACTGTTTTTT. Protein: CASSVGRLATNEKLFF.

The V gene is TRBV30, the J gene TRBJ1-2; 10 bases line up with TRBD1. CDR3 length equals 13 residues. Trimming took 3 bases from V and 8 from J; bases not matched to a gene: 6. Looked up from germline, CDR1 is GTSNPN and CDR2 is SVGIG (reference sequence). For the CDR3, the DNA is TGTGCCTGGAGGGGACAGGGGCAGGGCGGCTACACCTTC. Amino acid sequence: CAWRGQGQGGYTF.